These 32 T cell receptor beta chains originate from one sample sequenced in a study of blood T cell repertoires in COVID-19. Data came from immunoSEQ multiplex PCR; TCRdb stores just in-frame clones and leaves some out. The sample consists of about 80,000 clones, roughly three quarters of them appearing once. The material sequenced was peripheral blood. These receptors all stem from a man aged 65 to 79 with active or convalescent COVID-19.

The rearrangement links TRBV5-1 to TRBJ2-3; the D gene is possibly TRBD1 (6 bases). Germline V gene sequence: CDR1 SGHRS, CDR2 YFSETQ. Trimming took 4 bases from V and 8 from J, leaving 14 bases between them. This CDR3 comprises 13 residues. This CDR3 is CASSLDRLGTQYF. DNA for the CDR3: TGCGCCAGCAGCCTAGACAGGTTAGGTACGCAGTATTTT.

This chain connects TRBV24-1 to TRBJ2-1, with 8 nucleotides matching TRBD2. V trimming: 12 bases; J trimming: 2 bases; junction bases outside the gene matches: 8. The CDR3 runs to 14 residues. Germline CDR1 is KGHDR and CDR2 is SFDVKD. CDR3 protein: CAASGGVTYNEQFF. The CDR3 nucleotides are TGTGCCGCCTCCGGGGGGGTGACCTACAATGAGCAGTTCTTC.

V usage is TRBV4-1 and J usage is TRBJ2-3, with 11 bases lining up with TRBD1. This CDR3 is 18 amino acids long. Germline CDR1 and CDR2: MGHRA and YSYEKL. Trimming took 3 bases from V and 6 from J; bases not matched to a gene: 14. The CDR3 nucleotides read TGCGCCAGCAGCCAGGGGACAGGGGGTGGGATATTATCGGATACGCAGTATTTT. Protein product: CASSQGTGGGILSDTQYF.

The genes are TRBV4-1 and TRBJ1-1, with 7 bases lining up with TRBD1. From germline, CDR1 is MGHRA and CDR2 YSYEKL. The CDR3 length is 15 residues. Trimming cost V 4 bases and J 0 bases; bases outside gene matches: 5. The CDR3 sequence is CASSRTGQLNTEAFF. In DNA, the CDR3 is TGCGCCAGCAGCCGGACGGGACAGCTGAACACTGAAGCTTTCTTT.

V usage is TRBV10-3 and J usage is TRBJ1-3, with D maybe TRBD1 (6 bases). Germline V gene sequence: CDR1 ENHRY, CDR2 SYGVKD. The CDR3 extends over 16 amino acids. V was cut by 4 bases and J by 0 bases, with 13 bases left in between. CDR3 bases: TGTGCCATCAGTGCTGTCGCAGGGGCCTCTGGAAACACCATATATTTT. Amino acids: CAISAVAGASGNTIYF.

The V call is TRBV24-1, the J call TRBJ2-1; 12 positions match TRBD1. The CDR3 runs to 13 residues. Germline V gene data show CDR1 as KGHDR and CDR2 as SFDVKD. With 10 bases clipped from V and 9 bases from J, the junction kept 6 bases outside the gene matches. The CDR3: CATGQGAYGEQFF. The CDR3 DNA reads TGTGCCACGGGACAGGGGGCTTACGGTGAGCAGTTCTTC.

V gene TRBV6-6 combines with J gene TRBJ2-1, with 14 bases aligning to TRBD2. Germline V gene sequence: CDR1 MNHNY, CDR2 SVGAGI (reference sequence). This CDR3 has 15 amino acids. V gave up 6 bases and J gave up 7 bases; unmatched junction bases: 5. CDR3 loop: CASRRGLAGVNEQFF. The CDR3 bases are TGTGCCAGCAGGAGGGGACTAGCGGGGGTGAATGAGCAGTTCTTC.

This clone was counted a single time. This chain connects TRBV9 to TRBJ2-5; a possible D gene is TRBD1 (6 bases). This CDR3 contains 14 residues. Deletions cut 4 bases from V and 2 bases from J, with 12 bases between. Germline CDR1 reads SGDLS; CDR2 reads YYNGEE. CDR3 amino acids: CASSPTGRQETQYF. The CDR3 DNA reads TGTGCCAGCAGCCCTACAGGGAGACAAGAGACCCAGTACTTC.

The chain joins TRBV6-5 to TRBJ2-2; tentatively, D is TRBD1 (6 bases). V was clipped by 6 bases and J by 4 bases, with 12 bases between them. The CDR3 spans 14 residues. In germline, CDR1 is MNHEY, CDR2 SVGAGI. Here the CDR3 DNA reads TGTGCCAGCAGGTTACAGGGTACCACCGGGGAGCTGTTTTTT. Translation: CASRLQGTTGELFF.

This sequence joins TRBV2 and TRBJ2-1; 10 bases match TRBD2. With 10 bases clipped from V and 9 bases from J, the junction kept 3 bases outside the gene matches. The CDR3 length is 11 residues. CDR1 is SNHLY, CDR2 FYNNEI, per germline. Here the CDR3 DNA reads TGTGCCATCCCTAGCGGGGGTGAGCAGTTCTTC. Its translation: CAIPSGGEQFF.

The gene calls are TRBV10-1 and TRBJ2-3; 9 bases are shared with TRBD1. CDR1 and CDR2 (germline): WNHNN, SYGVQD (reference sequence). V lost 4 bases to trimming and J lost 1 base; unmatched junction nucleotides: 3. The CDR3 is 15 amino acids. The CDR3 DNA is TGCGCCAGCAGTGGAGACAGGGGGGGCACAGATACGCAGTATTTT. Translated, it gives CASSGDRGGTDTQYF.

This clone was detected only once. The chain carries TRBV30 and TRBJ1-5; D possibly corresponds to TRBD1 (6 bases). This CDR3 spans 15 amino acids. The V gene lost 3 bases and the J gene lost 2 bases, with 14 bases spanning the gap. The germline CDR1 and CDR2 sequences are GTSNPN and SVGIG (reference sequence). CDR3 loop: CAWSRGGSGNQPQHF. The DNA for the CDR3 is TGTGCCTGGAGCCGGGGGGGCTCGGGCAATCAGCCCCAGCATTTT.

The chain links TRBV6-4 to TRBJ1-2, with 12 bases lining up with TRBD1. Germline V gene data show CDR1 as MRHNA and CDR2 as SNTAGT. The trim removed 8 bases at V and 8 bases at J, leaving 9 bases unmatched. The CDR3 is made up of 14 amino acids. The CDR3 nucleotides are TGTGCCAGCCACCCCGGGACAGGGGGCAACGGCTACACCTTC. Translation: CASHPGTGGNGYTF.

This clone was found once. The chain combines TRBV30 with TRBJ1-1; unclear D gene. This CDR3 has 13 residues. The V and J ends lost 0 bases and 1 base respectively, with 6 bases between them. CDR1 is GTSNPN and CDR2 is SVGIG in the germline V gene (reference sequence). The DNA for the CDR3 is TGTGCCTGGAGTGTAAACGGGAACACTGAAGCTTTCTTT. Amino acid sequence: CAWSVNGNTEAFF.

The CDR3 region is CASSIPRRYGYTF. DNA of the CDR3: TGTGCCAGTAGTATCCCCAGGCGCTATGGCTACACCTTC. The gene calls are TRBV19 and TRBJ1-2, with D unclear. Germline V gene lookup returns CDR1 LNHDA and CDR2 SQIVND (reference sequence). The CDR3 has 13 amino acids. Trimming shortened V by 3 bases and J by 4 bases, and 9 bases separated the two germline ends.

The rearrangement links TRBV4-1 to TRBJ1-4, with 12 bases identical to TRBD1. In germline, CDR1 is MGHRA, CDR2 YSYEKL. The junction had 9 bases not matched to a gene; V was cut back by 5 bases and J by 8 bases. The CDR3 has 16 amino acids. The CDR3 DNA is TGCGCCAGCAGCTCTCGTCCCGGGACAGGGGGCGAAAAACTGTTTTTT. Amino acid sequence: CASSSRPGTGGEKLFF.

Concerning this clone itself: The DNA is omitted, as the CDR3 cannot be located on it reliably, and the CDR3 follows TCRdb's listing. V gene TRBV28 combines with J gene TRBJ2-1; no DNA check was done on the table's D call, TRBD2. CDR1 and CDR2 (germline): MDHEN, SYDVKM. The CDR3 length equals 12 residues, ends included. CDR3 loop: CASSFLENEQFF.

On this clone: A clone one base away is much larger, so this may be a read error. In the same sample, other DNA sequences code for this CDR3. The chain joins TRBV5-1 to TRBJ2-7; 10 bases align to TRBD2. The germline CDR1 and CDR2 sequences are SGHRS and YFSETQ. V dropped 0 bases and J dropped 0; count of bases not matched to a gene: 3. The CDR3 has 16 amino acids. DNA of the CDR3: TGCGCCAGCAGCTTGGCCCTAGCGGGGGTCTCCTACGAGCAGTACTTC. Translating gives CASSLALAGVSYEQYF.

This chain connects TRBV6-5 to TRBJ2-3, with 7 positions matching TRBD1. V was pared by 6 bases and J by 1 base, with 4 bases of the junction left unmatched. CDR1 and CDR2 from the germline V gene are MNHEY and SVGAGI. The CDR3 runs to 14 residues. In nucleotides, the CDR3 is TGTGCCAGCAGGAGGGGGCCGGGCACAGATACGCAGTATTTT. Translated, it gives CASRRGPGTDTQYF.

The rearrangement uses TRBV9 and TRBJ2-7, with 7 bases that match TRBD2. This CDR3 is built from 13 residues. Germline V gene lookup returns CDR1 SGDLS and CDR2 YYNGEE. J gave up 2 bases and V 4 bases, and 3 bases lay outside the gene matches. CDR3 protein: CASSSGLAYEQYF. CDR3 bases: TGTGCCAGCAGCAGTGGACTAGCCTACGAGCAGTACTTC.

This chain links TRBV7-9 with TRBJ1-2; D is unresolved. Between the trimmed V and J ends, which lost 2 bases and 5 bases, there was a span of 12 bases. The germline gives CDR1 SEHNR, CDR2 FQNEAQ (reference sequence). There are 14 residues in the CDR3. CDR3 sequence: CASSLMADLYGYTF. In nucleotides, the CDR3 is TGTGCCAGCAGCTTAATGGCTGACTTGTATGGCTACACCTTC.

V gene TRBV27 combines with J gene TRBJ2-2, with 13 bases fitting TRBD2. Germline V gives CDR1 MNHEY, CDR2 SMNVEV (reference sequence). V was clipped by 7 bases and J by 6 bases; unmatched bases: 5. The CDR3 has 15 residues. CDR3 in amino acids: CASNPGLAGPGELFF. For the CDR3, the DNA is TGTGCCAGCAACCCGGGACTAGCGGGACCCGGGGAGCTGTTTTTT.

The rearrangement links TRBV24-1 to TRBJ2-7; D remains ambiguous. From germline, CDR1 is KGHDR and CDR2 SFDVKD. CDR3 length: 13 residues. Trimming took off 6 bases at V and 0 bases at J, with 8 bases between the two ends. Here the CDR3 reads CATSTQVSYEQYF. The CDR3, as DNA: TGTGCCACCAGTACGCAGGTCTCCTACGAGCAGTACTTC.

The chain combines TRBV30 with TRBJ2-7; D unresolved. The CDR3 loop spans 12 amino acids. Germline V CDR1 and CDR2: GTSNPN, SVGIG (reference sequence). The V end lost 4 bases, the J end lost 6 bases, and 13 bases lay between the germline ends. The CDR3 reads CAWNEQRSEQYF. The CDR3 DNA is TGTGCCTGGAACGAACAACGGAGCGAGCAGTACTTC.

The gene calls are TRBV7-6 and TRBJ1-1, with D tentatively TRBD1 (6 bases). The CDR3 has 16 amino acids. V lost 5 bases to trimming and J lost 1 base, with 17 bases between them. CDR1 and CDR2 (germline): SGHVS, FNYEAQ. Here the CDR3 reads CASSVTQGGGNTEAFF. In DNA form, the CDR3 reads TGTGCCAGCAGCGTCACACAGGGTGGTGGGAACACTGAAGCTTTCTTT.

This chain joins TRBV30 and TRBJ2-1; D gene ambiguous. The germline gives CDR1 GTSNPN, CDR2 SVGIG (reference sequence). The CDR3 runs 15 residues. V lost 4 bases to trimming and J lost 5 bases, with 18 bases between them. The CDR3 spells CAWTLDFSPNNEQFF. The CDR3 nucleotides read TGTGCCTGGACTCTAGACTTCAGTCCGAACAATGAGCAGTTCTTC.

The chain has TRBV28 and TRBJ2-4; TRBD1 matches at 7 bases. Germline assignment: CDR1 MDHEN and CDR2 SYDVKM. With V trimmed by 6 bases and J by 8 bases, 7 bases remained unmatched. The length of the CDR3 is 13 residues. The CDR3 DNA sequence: TGTGCCAGCAGATTGACAGGGAATCACATTCAGTACTTC. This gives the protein CASRLTGNHIQYF.

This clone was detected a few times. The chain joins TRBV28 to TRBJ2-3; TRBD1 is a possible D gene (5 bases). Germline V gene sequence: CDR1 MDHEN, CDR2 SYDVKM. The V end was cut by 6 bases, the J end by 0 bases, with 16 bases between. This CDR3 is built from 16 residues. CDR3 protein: CASSLQAVSSTDTQYF. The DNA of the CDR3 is TGTGCCAGCAGCCTACAGGCCGTGTCTAGCACAGATACGCAGTATTTT.

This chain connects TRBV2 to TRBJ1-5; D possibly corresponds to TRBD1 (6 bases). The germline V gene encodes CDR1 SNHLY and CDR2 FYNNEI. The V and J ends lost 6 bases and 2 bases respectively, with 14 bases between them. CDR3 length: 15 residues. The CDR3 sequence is CASREQGAGNQPQHF. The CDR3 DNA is TGTGCCAGCAGGGAACAGGGCGCAGGCAATCAGCCCCAGCATTTT.

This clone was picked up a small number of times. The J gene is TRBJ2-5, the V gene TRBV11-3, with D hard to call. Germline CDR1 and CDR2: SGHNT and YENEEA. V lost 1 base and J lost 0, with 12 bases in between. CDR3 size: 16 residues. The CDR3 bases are TGTGCCAGCAGCTTAGGGTCAACTTCCGACCAAGAGACCCAGTACTTC. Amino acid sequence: CASSLGSTSDQETQYF.

CDR3 sequence (DNA): TGTGCCAGCAGACCCGGGACTAGCGGGACCCAATACACCGGGGAGCTGTTTTTT. Its protein is CASRPGTSGTQYTGELFF. The chain uses TRBV7-7 and TRBJ2-2, with 13 nucleotides matching TRBD2. Germline CDR1 is SSHAT and CDR2 is FNYEAQ (reference sequence). Trimming at V came to 6 bases and at J to 3 bases, leaving 10 bases not matched to a gene. The CDR3 covers 18 residues.

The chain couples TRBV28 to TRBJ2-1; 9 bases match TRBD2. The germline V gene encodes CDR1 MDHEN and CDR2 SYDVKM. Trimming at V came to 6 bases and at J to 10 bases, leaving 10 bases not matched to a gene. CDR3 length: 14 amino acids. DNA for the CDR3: TGTGCCAGCAGAAGGGCGGGGGGGGTAGGAGAGCAGTTCTTC. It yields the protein CASRRAGGVGEQFF.